This T cell receptor beta chain originates from a study of OX40 agonist ivuxolimab in advanced cancers. Study-wide background: An anti-OX40 (CD134) antibody with agonistic activity, ivuxolimab, was administered to patients. Ivuxolimab doses were 0.01, 0.1, 0.3, 1.5, 3 or 10 mg/kg every 2 weeks.

In regard to this clone: As yet, its antigen is unknown.

Findings and caveats of the study: Both blood CD4+ and CD8+ T cells showed clonal growth by week 6 at 0.1 to 3.0 mg/kg.

This CDR3 is 15 amino acids long. Germline loops: CDR1 SGHRS, CDR2 YFSETQ. The trim removed 4 bases at V and 8 bases at J, leaving 8 bases unmatched. Enrollment shut out patients with autoimmune disease history or systemic immunosuppression. Sequencing used immunoSEQ multiplex PCR; TCRdb keeps in-frame clones, though not all of them. The sample holds 70,000 to 80,000 clones, 94% seen once. V gene TRBV5-1 combines with J gene TRBJ2-1; 11 bases align to TRBD1. Sequences were derived from CD4+ or CD8+ T cells sorted from blood, sampled in a trial of the OX40 agonist ivuxolimab. The TCR comes from an adult with an advanced solid tumor such as melanoma, head and neck, liver or kidney cancer. The CDR3 here is CASSSEGTGGYEQFF. The CDR3 DNA reads TGCGCCAGCAGCAGTGAGGGGACAGGGGGTTATGAGCAGTTCTTC.